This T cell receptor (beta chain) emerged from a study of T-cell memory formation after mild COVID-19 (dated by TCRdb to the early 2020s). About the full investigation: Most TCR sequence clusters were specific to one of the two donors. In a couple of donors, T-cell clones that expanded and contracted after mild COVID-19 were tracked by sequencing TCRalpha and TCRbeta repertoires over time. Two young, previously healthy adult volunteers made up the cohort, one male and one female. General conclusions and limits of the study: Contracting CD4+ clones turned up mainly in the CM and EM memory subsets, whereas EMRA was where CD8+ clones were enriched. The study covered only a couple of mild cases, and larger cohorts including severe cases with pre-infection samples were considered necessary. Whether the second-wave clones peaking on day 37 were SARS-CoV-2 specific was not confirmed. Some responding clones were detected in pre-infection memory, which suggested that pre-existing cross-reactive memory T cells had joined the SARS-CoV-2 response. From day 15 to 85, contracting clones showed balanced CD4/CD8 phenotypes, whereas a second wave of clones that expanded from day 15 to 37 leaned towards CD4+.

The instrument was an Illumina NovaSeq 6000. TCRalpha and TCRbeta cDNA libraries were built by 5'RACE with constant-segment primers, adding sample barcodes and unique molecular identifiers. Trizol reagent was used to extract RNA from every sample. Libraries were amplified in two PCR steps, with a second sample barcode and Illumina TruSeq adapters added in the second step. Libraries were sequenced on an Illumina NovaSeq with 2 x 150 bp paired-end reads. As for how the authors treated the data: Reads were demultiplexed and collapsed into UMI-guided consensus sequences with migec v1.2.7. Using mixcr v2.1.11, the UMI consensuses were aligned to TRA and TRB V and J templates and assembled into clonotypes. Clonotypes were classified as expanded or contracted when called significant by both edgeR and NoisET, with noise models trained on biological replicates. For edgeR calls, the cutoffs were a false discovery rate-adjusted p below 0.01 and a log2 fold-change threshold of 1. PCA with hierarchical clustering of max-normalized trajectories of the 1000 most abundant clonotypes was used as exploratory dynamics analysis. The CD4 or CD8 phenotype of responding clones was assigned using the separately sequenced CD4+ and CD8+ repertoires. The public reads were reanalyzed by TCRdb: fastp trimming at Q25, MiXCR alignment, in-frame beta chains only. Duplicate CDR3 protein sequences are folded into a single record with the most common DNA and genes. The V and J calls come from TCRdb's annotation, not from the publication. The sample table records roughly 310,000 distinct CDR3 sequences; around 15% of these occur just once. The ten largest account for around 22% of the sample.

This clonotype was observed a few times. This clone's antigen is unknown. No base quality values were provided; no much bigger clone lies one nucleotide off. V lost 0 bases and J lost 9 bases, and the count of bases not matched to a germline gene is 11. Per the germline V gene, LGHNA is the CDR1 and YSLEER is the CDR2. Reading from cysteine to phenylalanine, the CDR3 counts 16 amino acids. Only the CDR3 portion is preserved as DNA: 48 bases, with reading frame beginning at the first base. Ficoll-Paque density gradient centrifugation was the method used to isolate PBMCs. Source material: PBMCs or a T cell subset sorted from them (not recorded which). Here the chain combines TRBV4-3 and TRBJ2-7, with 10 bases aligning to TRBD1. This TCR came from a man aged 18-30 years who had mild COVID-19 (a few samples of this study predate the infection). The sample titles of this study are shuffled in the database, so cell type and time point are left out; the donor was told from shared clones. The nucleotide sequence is TGCGCCAGCAGCCAAGATAGCGGGACAGGGGCCTTTAGGCAGTACTTC. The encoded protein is CASSQDSGTGAFRQYF.